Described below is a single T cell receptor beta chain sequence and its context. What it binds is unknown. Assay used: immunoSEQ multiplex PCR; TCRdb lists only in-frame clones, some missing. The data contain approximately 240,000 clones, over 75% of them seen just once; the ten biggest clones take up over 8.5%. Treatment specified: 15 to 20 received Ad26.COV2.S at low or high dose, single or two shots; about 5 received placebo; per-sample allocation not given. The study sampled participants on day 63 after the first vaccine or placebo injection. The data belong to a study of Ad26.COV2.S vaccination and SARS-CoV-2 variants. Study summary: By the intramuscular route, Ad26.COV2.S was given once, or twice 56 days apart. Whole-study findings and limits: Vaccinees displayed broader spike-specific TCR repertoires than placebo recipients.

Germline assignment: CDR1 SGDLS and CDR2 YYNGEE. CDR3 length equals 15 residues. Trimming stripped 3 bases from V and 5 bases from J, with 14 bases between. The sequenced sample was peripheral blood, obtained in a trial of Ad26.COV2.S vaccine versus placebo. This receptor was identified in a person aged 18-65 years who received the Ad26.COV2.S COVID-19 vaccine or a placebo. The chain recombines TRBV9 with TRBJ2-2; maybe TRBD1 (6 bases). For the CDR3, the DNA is TGTGCCAGCAGCGAGGCGCTGACAGGAACCGGGGAGCTGTTTTTT. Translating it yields CASSEALTGTGELFF.